This TCR beta chain was observed in a study of blood T cells in healthy people across ages. As concerns this clonotype: Its antigen is currently unknown.

Then a second PCR, running about 6 to 12 cycles, was carried out with a sample-barcoded 5' primer and a J-beta primer mix. Sequencing yielded, for each sample, at least 2.5 million paired-end reads carrying CDR3. TCRdb used MiXCR to reprocess the 5' RACE reads, holding one entry per CDR3 protein. The sample contains about 1,500,000 distinct CDR3 sequences, over 25% of which appear only once. Every sample yielded at least 6 million isolated PBMCs. CDR3 length: 16 residues. V shed 6 bases, J shed 7 bases, and the junction held 14 bases outside the gene matches. The germline V gene has CDR1 LNHDA and CDR2 SQIVND (reference sequence). Study-wide points: A roughly linear age-dependent decrease characterized TCR beta diversity per million T cells.

The rearrangement links TRBV19 to TRBJ2-1; 8 bases align to TRBD2. The clonotype originates from a woman under 40 in good health. The specimen was blood. The CDR3 DNA reads TGTGCCAGTAGGCCGTCAGCGGGAGTAGTCTGTAATGAGCAGTTCTTC. Its translation is CASRPSAGVVCNEQFF.